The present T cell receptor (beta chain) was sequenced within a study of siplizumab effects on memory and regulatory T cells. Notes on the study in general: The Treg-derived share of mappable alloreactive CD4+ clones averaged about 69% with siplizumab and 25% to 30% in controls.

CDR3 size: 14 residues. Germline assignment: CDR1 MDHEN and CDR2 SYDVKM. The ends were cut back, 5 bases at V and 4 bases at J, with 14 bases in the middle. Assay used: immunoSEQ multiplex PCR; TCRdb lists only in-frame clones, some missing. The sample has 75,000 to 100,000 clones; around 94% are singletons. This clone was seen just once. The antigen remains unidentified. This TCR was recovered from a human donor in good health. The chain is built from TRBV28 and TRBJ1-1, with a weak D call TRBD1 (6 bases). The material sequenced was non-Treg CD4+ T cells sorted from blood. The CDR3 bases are TGTGCCAGCAGTCCCTCCAGGGGCGCCACTGAAGCTTTCTTT. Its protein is CASSPSRGATEAFF. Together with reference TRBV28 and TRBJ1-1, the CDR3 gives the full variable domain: DVKVTQSSRYLVKRTGEKVFLECVQDMDHENMFWYRQDPGLGLRLIYFSYDVKMKEKGDIPEGYSVSREKKERFSLILESASTNQTSMYLCASSPSRGATEAFFGQGTRLTVV.